What follows is one TCR beta chain and its context. No antigen is known for it. A junction boundary mismatches the germline segment, possibly from a read error. Per germline, CDR1 SGHDT and CDR2 YYEEEE. The CDR3 sequence is 14 residues long. This specimen comes from a study of cytomegalovirus exposure and HLA in healthy donors. General study results and limits: Previous analysis showed most TCR beta V segments were productive about 87% or about 30% of the time. Researchers left out some V segments, among them TRBV6-2 and TRBV6-3, as indistinguishable. It has been reported that TCR beta sequences accurately predicted the HLA-A and HLA-B alleles of most subjects.

In the PCR, 60 Vbeta and 13 Jbeta primers were used. Assay used: immunoSEQ multiplex PCR; TCRdb lists only in-frame clones, some missing. The sample shows around 120,000 clones, approximately 72% of them seen only once. Sequencing input: PBMCs. The V and J genes are TRBV5-6 and TRBJ2-7; D gene uncertain. The receptor comes from a man aged 55 to 70 in good health and CMV-seropositive. The CDR3 DNA reads TGTGCCAGCAGCAAGGCAACCGGCCCCCTAAGGAGTGACTTC. Translation: CASSKATGPLRSDF.